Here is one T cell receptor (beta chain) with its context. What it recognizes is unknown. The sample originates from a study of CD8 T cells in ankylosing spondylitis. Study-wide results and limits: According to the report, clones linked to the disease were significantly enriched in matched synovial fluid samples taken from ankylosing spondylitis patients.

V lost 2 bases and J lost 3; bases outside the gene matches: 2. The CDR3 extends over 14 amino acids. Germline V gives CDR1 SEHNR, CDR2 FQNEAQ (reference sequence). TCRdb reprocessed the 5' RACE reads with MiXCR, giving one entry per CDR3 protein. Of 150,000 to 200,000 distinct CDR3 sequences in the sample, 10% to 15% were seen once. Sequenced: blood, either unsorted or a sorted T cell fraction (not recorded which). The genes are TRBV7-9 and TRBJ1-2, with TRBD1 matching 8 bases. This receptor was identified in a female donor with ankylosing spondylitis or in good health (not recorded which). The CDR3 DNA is TGTGCCAGCAGCTTACAGGGGGCGGACTATGGCTACACCTTC. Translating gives CASSLQGADYGYTF.